A single sample gave rise to the 3 T cell receptor beta chains below, sequenced in a study of blood T cell repertoires in COVID-19. The data were produced by immunoSEQ multiplex PCR, yet TCRdb's version contains in-frame clones alone and is incomplete. The sample shows roughly 200,000 clones, about 77% of them seen only once. Sequenced: peripheral blood. These receptors were taken from a woman of 80 years or more with active or convalescent COVID-19.

The chain has TRBV5-1 and TRBJ2-7; D possibly corresponds to TRBD2 (6 bases). This CDR3 is built from 15 residues. Germline V lookup: CDR1 SGHRS, CDR2 YFSETQ. Trimming pared 0 bases from V and 2 bases from J, leaving 12 bases between. The DNA of the CDR3 is TGCGCCAGCAGCTTGGGAGGTAGCGGAGCCTACGAGCAGTACTTC. It specifies CASSLGGSGAYEQYF.

The chain combines TRBV6-2 or TRBV6-3 with TRBJ1-2, with a possible D match to TRBD1 (5 bases). The CDR3 runs to 13 residues. Trimming shortened V by 0 bases and J by 6 bases, and 8 bases separated the two germline ends. CDR1 and CDR2 from the germline V gene are MNHEY and SVGEGT. CDR3 region: CASSYSGVDGYTF. For the CDR3, the DNA is TGTGCCAGCAGTTACTCAGGGGTTGATGGCTACACCTTC.

V usage is TRBV19 and J usage is TRBJ2-7, with TRBD1 as a possible D gene (6 bases). The CDR3 is made up of 16 amino acids. Germline CDR1 reads LNHDA; CDR2 reads SQIVND (reference sequence). V gave up 3 bases and J gave up 3 bases, with 18 bases separating them. CDR3 region: CASSIPPGAGNYEQYF. The CDR3 DNA reads TGTGCCAGTAGTATTCCCCCAGGGGCCGGCAACTACGAGCAGTACTTC.